The text below deals with one TCR beta chain. This specimen comes from a study of blood T cell repertoires in COVID-19. Across the whole study: COVID-19 samples, acute and convalescent, were from the United States, Italy and Spain.

Source study methods: Quantification of nucleated cells was approximated via reference gene primer amplification. Sequencing used immunoSEQ multiplex PCR; TCRdb keeps in-frame clones, though not all of them. V, J and clone size are taken as reported in that table, and D and trimming were inferred from the DNA itself. The sample holds about 270,000 clones; more than 85% are singletons and the top ten take under 3%. Germline V CDR1 and CDR2: LGHNA, YNFKEQ. V dropped 1 base and J dropped 6; count of bases not matched to a gene: 4. The CDR3 totals 16 residues. Patients at the Seattle site were enrolled during active infection and followed longitudinally.

The sample was peripheral blood. The TCR was taken from a person aged 18-30 years with COVID-19, enrolled during active disease. V and J are TRBV4-2 and TRBJ2-2; 11 nucleotides match TRBD2. The CDR3 sequence: CASSQAASGRPGELFF. The CDR3 DNA follows: TGTGCCAGCAGCCAAGCGGCTAGCGGGAGGCCCGGGGAGCTGTTTTTT.